One and the same sample provided the 18 T cell receptor beta chains below, sequenced in a study of tumor-infiltrating lymphocytes in primary liver carcinoma. Co-extracting RNA and DNA was done with about 20-34 mg of unsorted bulk tissue as input. TCR beta cDNA was prepared out of 450 to 500 ng total RNA by means of a constant-region primer. ARM-PCR was slightly modified, and three nested multiplex PCR rounds with it gave rise to the TCR beta libraries. Primers for the first two PCR rounds were TRBV1-TRBV30 forward primers and a C-beta reverse primer (around 11 cycles per round). TCRdb re-called the multiplex PCR reads through MiXCR, storing one row per CDR3 protein. The sample comprises 100,000 or so distinct CDR3 sequences, 55% to 75% of which are singletons, and around 9.5% rests with the top ten. Sample: liver tumor tissue from sampling region 5. The subset here: tumor region T5, tumor centre. Receptors originate from a woman aged 55-70 years with primary liver carcinoma and hepatitis B virus infection.

To note about this clonotype: It is likely a read error, because the conserved phenylalanine at the end of the CDR3 is missing. The gene calls are TRBV11-1 and TRBJ2-7; 9 positions agree with TRBD2. Germline loops: CDR1 SGHAT, CDR2 FQDESV (reference sequence). The CDR3 covers 17 residues. The DNA of the CDR3 is TGTGCCTGCAGCGGGACCCTCGGACTAGCGCCGACCTACGAGCAGTACTTA. Translating gives CACSGTLGLAPTYEQYL.

About this clonotype itself: A much larger clone lies one base from this, so it may be a read error. J is TRBJ2-2 and V is TRBV28, with D maybe TRBD1 (5 bases). Germline lookup yields CDR1 MDHEN and CDR2 SYDVKM. The CDR3 spans 14 residues. V was trimmed by 6 bases and J by 7 bases, leaving 15 bases between them. The CDR3 region is CASSQRRDSGELFF. CDR3 coding DNA: TGTGCCAGCAGCCAGAGGAGAGACAGCGGGGAGCTGTTTTTT. Using reference TRBV28 and TRBJ2-2 for the parts outside the CDR3, the full variable domain is DVKVTQSSRYLVKRTGEKVFLECVQDMDHENMFWYRQDPGLGLRLIYFSYDVKMKEKGDIPEGYSVSREKKERFSLILESASTNQTSMYLCASSQRRDSGELFFGEGSRLTVL.

This clonotype showed up just a few times. A much bigger clone sits one base away, suggesting this may be a read error. The chain couples TRBV6-5 to TRBJ1-4; TRBD1 matches 8 bases. This CDR3 region has 16 residues. Germline-derived CDR1 and CDR2 are MNHEY and SVGAGI. CDR3 amino acids: CATHQQGGLTNERLFF. The CDR3 region has the DNA TGTGCCACCCACCAACAGGGGGGCCTGACAAATGAAAGACTGTTTTTT.

Of note for this clonotype: The conserved final phenylalanine or tryptophan is absent from the CDR3, which likely points to a read error. V gene TRBV4-1 combines with J gene TRBJ2-4; no firm D call. CDR3 length: 17 amino acids. The germline V gene has CDR1 MGHRA and CDR2 YSYEKL. The DNA for the CDR3 is TGCGCCACCAGCCAAGAGTGGGTTGCCTCATCCAAAAACATTCAGTACCTC. Protein: CATSQEWVASSKNIQYL.

The rearrangement joins TRBV11-1 to TRBJ2-7; tentatively, D is TRBD1 (6 bases). Trimming cost V 5 bases and J 6 bases, with 20 bases left between them. CDR1 is SGHAT, CDR2 FQDESV, per germline (reference sequence). The CDR3 extends over 15 amino acids. In nucleotides, the CDR3 is TGTGCCAGCAGCCCTTGGACAGCTGCACTACGCGAGCAGTACTTC. It translates to CASSPWTAALREQYF.

Points on this clonotype: The germline gene is not matched at one end of the junction; a read error may be the cause. The chain links TRBV29-1 to TRBJ2-3, with TRBD1 identical over 9 bases. In germline, CDR1 is SQVTM, CDR2 ANQGSEA. This CDR3 region has 14 residues. This CDR3 reads CNVNRGLSTDTQYF. The DNA of the CDR3 is TGCAACGTTAACAGGGGGCTAAGCACAGATACGCAGTATTTT.

V gene TRBV24-1 combines with J gene TRBJ2-1, with 8 bases fitting TRBD1. CDR3 size: 15 residues. Per the germline V gene, CDR1 is KGHDR and CDR2 is SFDVKD. V lost 6 bases to trimming and J lost 5 bases; unmatched junction nucleotides: 8. The CDR3 here is CATSPTGVGNNEQFF. The CDR3 DNA is TGTGCCACCAGTCCGACAGGGGTGGGTAACAATGAGCAGTTCTTC.

This clonotype has a single count. The junction differs from germline at one of its ends, possibly a read error. This chain joins TRBV28 and TRBJ2-1; 9 positions agree with TRBD1. This CDR3 has 17 residues. Per germline, CDR1 MDHEN and CDR2 SYDVKM. CDR3 region: CASKTPAGQGSHNEQFF. DNA of the CDR3: TGTGCCAGCAAAACCCCTGCGGGACAGGGCTCCCACAATGAGCAGTTCTTC.

In the case of this clonotype: At one end the junction does not follow the germline gene, possibly because of a read error. This chain connects TRBV4-2 to TRBJ2-7; 11 bases match TRBD2. The CDR3 spans 16 residues. Germline lookup yields CDR1 LGHNA and CDR2 YNFKEQ. The CDR3 loop is CANSLGTSGRVNKQYF. CDR3 nucleotides: TGTGCCAACAGCCTCGGGACTAGCGGAAGGGTCAACAAGCAGTACTTC.

Turning to this clonotype: One end of the junction varies from germline; a read error may be responsible. The chain has TRBV5-1 and TRBJ2-4; D is unclear. Germline V gives CDR1 SGHRS, CDR2 YFSETQ. This CDR3 is built from 14 residues. The CDR3 DNA is TGCGCCCGCAGCACACAGTTAGCCAAAAACATTCAGTACTTC. Amino acids: CARSTQLAKNIQYF. The complete variable domain, with remaining parts taken from reference TRBV5-1 and TRBJ2-4, reads KAGVTQTPRYLIKTRGQQVTLSCSPISGHRSVSWYQQTPGQGLQFLFEYFSETQRNKGNFPGRFSGRQFSNSRSEMNVSTLELGDSALYLCARSTQLAKNIQYFGAGTRLSVL.

Details on this clonotype: Without the conserved terminal phenylalanine or tryptophan, this CDR3 likely stems from a read error. No DNA is shown, since the ends of the CDR3 on it are uncertain; the CDR3 is the one TCRdb lists. The rearrangement uses TRBV11-3 and TRBJ2-7; the D call of TRBD1 is as the table states it, not checked on the DNA. The CDR3 is 15 residues long, counting both termini. The germline gives CDR1 SGHNT, CDR2 YENEEA. CDR3 sequence: CANSPGTGGNYEQYL.

A remark on this clonotype: Just one base apart from a much larger clone, this may be a read error. CDR3 sequence: CASSQRQLARKSYDEQFF. CDR3 DNA: TGTGCCAGCAGCCAACGACAACTAGCGCGGAAATCCTACGATGAGCAGTTCTTC. This chain connects TRBV14 to TRBJ2-1, with 7 nucleotides matching TRBD2. This CDR3 is built from 18 residues. Germline-derived CDR1 and CDR2 are SGHDN and FVKESK.

The CDR3, as DNA: TGTGCCAGCAGATTTCGGGTCCCCTACGAGCAGTACTTC. This gives the protein CASRFRVPYEQYF. The rearrangement links TRBV12-3 or TRBV12-4 to TRBJ2-7; D remains ambiguous. V was pared by 6 bases and J by 2 bases, with 11 bases between. There are 13 residues in the CDR3.

The V call is TRBV7-9, the J call TRBJ2-2, with D perhaps matching TRBD2 (5 bases). V lost 1 base, J lost 7 bases, and 10 bases lay in between. Germline CDR1 reads SEHNR; CDR2 reads FQNEAQ (reference sequence). CDR3 length: 14 amino acids. The CDR3, as DNA: TGTGCCAGCAGCTTAGTTGGGGAGCGCGGGGAGCTGTTTTTT. Its translation is CASSLVGERGELFF.

This clonotype was seen only a few times. A single base separates this from a much larger clone, so it may be a read error. The chain employs TRBV4-1 and TRBJ2-1, with D unresolved. The CDR3 consists of 13 residues. Germline CDR1 reads MGHRA; CDR2 reads YSYEKL. The CDR3 sequence is CASSQDYSNEQSF. In nucleotides, the CDR3 is TGCGCCAGCAGCCAAGATTACAGTAATGAGCAGTCCTTC.

To note about this clonotype: One end of the junction fails to match germline, which may point to a read error. The V gene is TRBV5-1, the J gene TRBJ2-5, with D possibly matching TRBD1 (6 bases). Germline lookup yields CDR1 SGHRS and CDR2 YFSETQ. The CDR3 spans 14 residues. CDR3 region: CSSSSGQSKETQYF. The CDR3, as DNA: TGCTCCAGCAGCTCAGGACAGTCAAAGGAGACCCAGTACTTC.

In this sample, this clonotype turned up once. The chain employs TRBV6-6 and TRBJ2-5; D is perhaps TRBD2 (7 bases). The ends were cut back, 2 bases at V and 5 bases at J, with 18 bases in the middle. Germline CDR1 MNHNY, CDR2 SVGAGI (reference sequence). This CDR3 has 16 residues. The CDR3: CASSYGLGGCQETQYF. The CDR3 bases are TGTGCCAGCAGTTACGGACTAGGGGGGTGCCAGGAGACCCAGTACTTC.

In regard to this clonotype: It is likely a read error, because the conserved phenylalanine at the end of the CDR3 is missing. The DNA is left out, because the CDR3 cannot be placed on it with certainty; the CDR3 is given as TCRdb lists it. This chain links TRBV21-1 with TRBJ1-5. TRBV21-1 is described as a pseudogene. The CDR3 is 16 residues long, ends included. CDR3 sequence reads: CASLPIGRARDQPQHS.